These T cell receptor beta chains were read from a single sample in a study of blood T cell repertoires in COVID-19. Repertoires were generated with immunoSEQ multiplex PCR, while TCRdb's copy carries only in-frame clones and drops some. The sample lists hundreds of thousands of clones, around 85% occurring once. Sequenced: PBMCs or T cells enriched from blood (not recorded which). Every receptor here comes from a woman in her thirties or forties with acute COVID-19. Both conserved end residues are part of each CDR3. D genes are given only for firm matches. Clone size appears in some rows only: once, few, many, or a class for an expanded clone.

few,TRBV5-1,TRBJ2-1,NA,CASSLALYNEQFF,TGCGCCAGCAGCTTGGCCCTATACAATGAGCAGTTCTTC
NA,TRBV28,TRBJ1-1,NA,CASSFLTTGNTEAFF,TGTGCCAGCAGTTTCTTAACAACGGGGAACACTGAAGCTTTCTTT
NA,TRBV4-1,TRBJ1-1,NA,CASSQELGGGAGTEAFF,TGCGCCAGCAGCCAAGAATTGGGGGGGGGCGCCGGCACTGAAGCTTTCTTT
once,TRBV19,TRBJ2-3,TRBD2,CASASGRAPTDTQYF,TGTGCCAGCGCTAGCGGGAGGGCCCCGACAGATACGCAGTATTTT
once,TRBV19,TRBJ1-1,TRBD1,CASSPQGAGTEAFF,TGTGCCAGTAGTCCTCAGGGGGCTGGCACTGAAGCTTTCTTT
NA,TRBV6-4,TRBJ2-2,TRBD1,CASSDSRTGDTGELFF,TGTGCCAGCAGTGACTCGAGGACAGGGGATACCGGGGAGCTGTTTTTT
NA,TRBV5-4,TRBJ1-3,NA,CASSPGGQSSGNTIYF,TGTGCCAGCAGCCCTGGGGGACAATCCTCTGGAAACACCATATATTTT
NA,TRBV24-1,TRBJ2-7,TRBD1,CATSQSGGQIPYEQYF,TGTGCCACCAGTCAATCAGGGGGACAGATACCCTACGAGCAGTACTTC
NA,TRBV25-1,TRBJ1-2,TRBD1,CASRTGGDGYTF,TGTGCCAGCCGGACAGGGGGCGATGGCTACACCTTC
NA,TRBV21-1,TRBJ1-5,NA,CASTNIRKQGDNQPQHF,TGTGCCAGCACCAATATTAGAAAACAGGGTGACAATCAGCCCCAGCATTTT
NA,TRBV5-1,TRBJ2-2,TRBD2,CASSLTTSEGGELFF,TGCGCCAGCAGCTTGACCACTAGCGAGGGCGGGGAGCTGTTTTTT
NA,TRBV6-5,TRBJ1-1,NA,CASRDSVEAFF,TGTGCCAGCAGAGACAGCGTTGAAGCTTTCTTT
few,TRBV4-2,TRBJ2-6,TRBD1,CASTGTGDTSGANVLTF,TGTGCCAGCACCGGGACAGGGGATACCTCTGGGGCCAACGTCCTGACTTTC
NA,TRBV11-1,TRBJ2-1,NA,CASSAGGGNNEQFF,TGTGCCAGCAGCGCCGGGGGAGGCAACAATGAGCAGTTCTTC
NA,TRBV19,TRBJ1-6,NA,CASSIDGRGPNNSPLHF,TGTGCCAGTAGTATTGATGGCAGGGGCCCGAATAATTCACCCCTCCACTTT
NA,TRBV19,TRBJ1-6,NA,CASSISAGNSPLHF,TGTGCCAGTAGTATTTCGGCAGGAAATTCACCCCTCCACTTT
NA,TRBV3-1/TRBV3-2,TRBJ2-7,TRBD2,CASSRLAETEQYF,TGTGCCAGCAGCCGGCTAGCGGAGACCGAGCAGTACTTC
NA,TRBV6-5,TRBJ2-3,NA,CASSWGTPRDTQYF,TGTGCCAGCAGTTGGGGGACACCCCGAGATACGCAGTATTTT
NA,TRBV19,TRBJ1-1,NA,CASSIGGRFNTEAFF,TGTGCCAGTAGTATAGGGGGCAGGTTTAACACTGAAGCTTTCTTT
NA,TRBV5-4,TRBJ2-1,TRBD2,CASSLGPGTSGSSYNEQFF,TGTGCCAGCAGCTTGGGACCCGGGACTAGCGGGAGCTCCTACAATGAGCAGTTCTTC
NA,TRBV6-5,TRBJ2-1,TRBD2,CASSYSRGSSYNEQFF,TGTGCCAGCAGTTATTCGCGGGGGAGCTCCTACAATGAGCAGTTCTTC
NA,TRBV2,TRBJ1-5,NA,CASRVEHNQPQHF,TGTGCCAGCAGGGTCGAACATAATCAGCCCCAGCATTTT
NA,TRBV4-2,TRBJ2-2,NA,CASSRPGTGELFF,TGTGCCAGCAGCCGCCCCGGTACCGGGGAGCTGTTTTTT
few,TRBV19,TRBJ2-3,TRBD2,CASRGSGSSTDTQYF,TGTGCCAGTAGGGGGAGCGGGAGTAGCACAGATACGCAGTATTTT
NA,TRBV21-1,TRBJ2-1,NA,CANLEGTSGRGEQFF,TGTGCCAACCTAGAGGGGACTAGCGGTCGCGGCGAGCAGTTCTTC
once,TRBV2,TRBJ1-1,TRBD1,CAVPGQVNTEAFF,TGTGCCGTTCCGGGACAGGTCAACACTGAAGCTTTCTTT
NA,TRBV29-1,TRBJ2-5,NA,CSVAQGLHQETQYF,TGCAGCGTTGCCCAGGGACTGCACCAAGAGACCCAGTACTTC
NA,TRBV24-1,TRBJ2-1,TRBD2,CATSDFGLAGVEQFF,TGTGCCACCAGTGATTTTGGACTAGCGGGAGTAGAGCAGTTCTTC
NA,TRBV25-1,TRBJ2-7,TRBD1,CASSESRDRAYEQYF,TGTGCCAGCAGTGAATCCCGGGACAGGGCTTACGAGCAGTACTTC